This T cell receptor (beta chain) was sequenced in a study of cytomegalovirus exposure and HLA in healthy donors. Primers included in the PCR were 60 Vbeta and 13 Jbeta primers. Measured with immunoSEQ multiplex PCR; TCRdb has only the in-frame clones, and not every one. The profile shows some 100,000 clones, approximately 82% of them singletons. Per the germline V gene, CDR1 is MGHDK and CDR2 is SYGVNS. V was cut by 6 bases and J by 0 bases, with 21 bases left in between. This CDR3 has 18 amino acids. As to this clone: The antigen is not known.

General study findings and limits: An apparent linkage of common viral pathogens to several of the most significant clusters emerged in a later analysis.

The chain links TRBV25-1 to TRBJ2-1; weak D call: TRBD1 (6 bases). The sample consisted of PBMCs. This receptor was obtained from a woman aged 18-29 years in good health and CMV-seronegative. CDR3 sequence reads: CASSLVGGLGHSYNEQFF. CDR3 DNA: TGTGCCAGCAGCCTTGTAGGGGGTTTGGGTCACTCCTACAATGAGCAGTTCTTC. The full variable domain, completed using reference TRBV25-1 and TRBJ2-1, is EADIYQTPRYLVIGTGKKITLECSQTMGHDKMYWYQQDPGMELHLIHYSYGVNSTEKGDLSSESTVSRIRTEHFPLTLESARPSHTSQYLCASSLVGGLGHSYNEQFFGPGTRLTVL.